The sample holds a few counts of the clone carrying this T cell receptor (beta chain). The antigen is unknown. The source of the sample is a study of T cells in Graves' hyperthyroidism and ophthalmopathy. Study background: Peripheral blood sampling occurred at initial diagnosis, before any treatment.

General study results and limits: Model-based prediction identified ophthalmopathy a median roughly 6.1 months prior to its onset. Clonotypes that were expanded in thyroid above 0.001 mostly appeared in blood too.

Amplification of TCR beta CDR3 regions was performed using RNA transcripts as template. Primed by the HTBI set, a first-round RT-PCR was run on the TCR CDR3. In TCRdb, the multiplex PCR reads were re-called with MiXCR into one record per CDR3 protein. Counted here are about 380,000 distinct CDR3 sequences, less than 20% occurring once; the ten biggest clones make up over 35%. Together with thyroid ultrasound, orbital computed tomography, serum thyroxine and TRAb, clinical symptoms were used for diagnoses. The trim removed 3 bases at V and 5 bases at J, leaving 3 bases unmatched. From germline, CDR1 is MNHNS and CDR2 SASEGT. This CDR3 is built from 13 residues.

This TCR was recovered from a man between 18 and 35 years old with Graves' ophthalmopathy. Source material: blood. This chain joins TRBV6-1 and TRBJ2-5, with 7 positions matching TRBD2. This CDR3 reads CASSERGGETQYF. The DNA for the CDR3 is TGTGCCAGCAGTGAGCGGGGAGGGGAGACCCAGTACTTC.